This T cell receptor (beta chain) was sequenced for a study of blood T cell repertoires in COVID-19. The overall study: Sources were T cells, B-cell-depleted T cells, or PBMCs; the material itself was cDNA or gDNA.

The CDR3 length is 13 residues. The V end was cut by 10 bases, the J end by 0 bases, with 12 bases between. The germline V gene has CDR1 SGHAT and CDR2 FQNNGV. Profiling relied on immunoSEQ multiplex PCR, and the TCRdb table lists in-frame clones only, not all of them. This table holds 90,000 to 110,000 clones, roughly 83% found once. The chain employs TRBV11-2 and TRBJ1-1, with unresolved D. Sequencing was carried out using peripheral blood. This TCR derives from an older woman with acute or convalescent COVID-19. The CDR3 loop is CATSSHMNTEAFF. CDR3 DNA: TGTGCCACTTCGAGTCATATGAACACTGAAGCTTTCTTT.